What follows is one T cell receptor (beta chain) and its context. Sequencing used immunoSEQ multiplex PCR; TCRdb keeps in-frame clones, though not all of them. The sample contains about 230,000 clones, approximately 81% of which appear only once. Trimming removed 2 bases at V and 5 bases at J, with 12 bases between. The CDR3 sequence is 14 residues long. CDR1 is SGHTA, CDR2 FQGTGA, per germline. The record originates from a study of blood T cell repertoires in COVID-19. The chain is built from TRBV7-3 and TRBJ1-1, with D tentatively TRBD1 (6 bases). This receptor was identified in a woman aged 80 or older with acute or convalescent COVID-19. The sample taken for sequencing was peripheral blood. In DNA, the CDR3 is TGTGCCAGCAGCTTAGGGACAACCGCGACTGAAGCTTTCTTT. Its translation is CASSLGTTATEAFF. Supplemented by reference TRBV7-3 and TRBJ1-1, the full variable domain reads GAGVSQTPSNKVTEKGKYVELRCDPISGHTALYWYRQSLGQGPEFLIYFQGTGAADDSGLPNDRFFAVRPEGSVSTLKIQRTERGDSAVYLCASSLGTTATEAFFGQGTRLTVV.